One sample yielded the 12 T cell receptor beta chains listed below, sequenced in a study of identical twins. TCRdb used MiXCR to reprocess the 5' RACE reads, holding one entry per CDR3 protein. The sample includes hundreds of thousands of distinct CDR3 sequences, roughly 7% of them seen just once. The sample also formed part of further work on yellow fever vaccine responses in identical twins.

Sequences were obtained from memory (CD45RO+) T cells sorted from blood. The receptors originated from a woman aged 18-29 years in good health.

Ten or more counts support this clonotype. This rearrangement joins TRBV29-1 to TRBJ2-3; D unresolved. The V and J ends lost 5 bases and 11 bases respectively, with 11 bases between them. This CDR3 has 10 residues. CDR1 is SQVTM, CDR2 ANQGSEA, per germline. The CDR3 sequence is CSVFQHQQYF. The CDR3 nucleotides read TGCAGCGTTTTCCAACATCAGCAGTATTTT.

There are many counts of this clonotype. V and J are TRBV5-1 and TRBJ2-3; D gene uncertain. Germline-derived CDR1 and CDR2 are SGHRS and YFSETQ. The germline V and J ends were trimmed by 0 bases and 2 bases, with 10 bases remaining between them. This CDR3 spans 15 amino acids. CDR3: CASSLEQRHTDTQYF. CDR3 nucleotides: TGCGCCAGCAGCTTGGAACAGCGCCACACAGATACGCAGTATTTT.

In its sample, this clonotype was seen a few times. The CDR3 DNA follows: TGTGCCAGTACCATCTCCAGGGGGACCTACGAGCAGTACTTC. It encodes CASTISRGTYEQYF. The gene calls are TRBV6-1 and TRBJ2-7; 7 bases agree with TRBD1. V dropped 9 bases and J dropped 2; count of bases not matched to a gene: 10. CDR1 and CDR2 from the germline V gene are MNHNS and SASEGT. The length of the CDR3 is 14 residues.

This clonotype was detected a few times. J is TRBJ1-2 and V is TRBV7-9; no clear D. Germline values: CDR1 SEHNR, CDR2 FQNEAQ (reference sequence). The ends were cut back, 1 base at V and 8 bases at J, with 8 bases in the middle. The CDR3 covers 12 residues. CDR3 loop: CASSLDGWGYTF. CDR3 DNA: TGTGCCAGCAGCTTAGACGGATGGGGCTACACCTTC.

V usage is TRBV2 and J usage is TRBJ2-5, with 8 nucleotides matching TRBD2. V lost 6 bases, J lost 7 bases, and 16 bases stayed unmatched. CDR1 SNHLY and CDR2 FYNNEI come from the germline V gene. The CDR3 consists of 16 residues. The CDR3 loop reads CASRGEAGALYMTQYF. CDR3 nucleotides: TGTGCCAGCAGGGGAGAAGCGGGGGCCCTATATATGACCCAGTACTTC.

There are a few counts of this clonotype. The rearrangement links TRBV2 to TRBJ2-2; TRBD2 might be the D (7 bases). The CDR3 runs 14 residues. V lost 3 bases, J lost 4 bases, and 9 bases lay in between. From germline, CDR1 is SNHLY and CDR2 FYNNEI. Here the CDR3 reads CASSDGGATGELFF. CDR3 bases: TGTGCCAGCAGTGATGGGGGGGCCACCGGGGAGCTGTTTTTT.

The chain carries TRBV2 and TRBJ2-2; 9 bases align to TRBD1. With 6 bases clipped from V and 7 bases from J, the junction kept 6 bases outside the gene matches. CDR3 length: 14 amino acids. Per germline, CDR1 SNHLY and CDR2 FYNNEI. In nucleotides, the CDR3 is TGTGCCAGCAGAAACAGGGGGCAGGACGGGGAGCTGTTTTTT. Protein: CASRNRGQDGELFF.

This chain uses TRBV5-1 with TRBJ2-5; D might be TRBD1 (6 bases). Germline CDR1 and CDR2: SGHRS and YFSETQ. The CDR3 has 13 residues. The germline V and J ends were trimmed by 3 bases and 4 bases, with 10 bases remaining between them. CDR3 amino acids: CASSSLTGETQYF. CDR3 coding DNA: TGCGCCAGCAGCTCTTTGACAGGAGAGACCCAGTACTTC.

This chain joins TRBV7-9 and TRBJ2-5; possible D gene TRBD2, 6 bases. Germline V gene sequence: CDR1 SEHNR, CDR2 FQNEAQ (reference sequence). This CDR3 is built from 15 residues. V gave up 2 bases and J gave up 1 base, with 11 bases separating them. CDR3 in DNA: TGTGCCAGCAGCTTACCAACGACTAGCCAAGAGACCCAGTACTTC. This gives the protein CASSLPTTSQETQYF. The variable domain in full, completed from reference TRBV7-9 and TRBJ2-5, reads DTGVSQNPRHKITKRGQNVTFRCDPISEHNRLYWYRQTLGQGPEFLTYFQNEAQLEKSRLLSDRFSAERPKGSFSTLEIQRTEQGDSAMYLCASSLPTTSQETQYFGPGTRLLVL.

On this clonotype: A clone one base away is much larger, so this may be a read error. This sequence joins TRBV3-1 and TRBJ2-5, with a possible D match to TRBD2 (5 bases). The CDR3 contains 15 residues. Germline V gene lookup returns CDR1 LGHDT and CDR2 YNNKEL (reference sequence). The CDR3 bases are TGTGCCAGCACCCAACGAACACTAGGAATTGAGACCCAGTACTTC. It specifies CASTQRTLGIETQYF.

This clonotype came up many times. This rearrangement joins TRBV12-3 or TRBV12-4 to TRBJ1-4, with a possible D match to TRBD1 (5 bases). The length of the CDR3 is 14 residues. V was trimmed by 6 bases and J by 0 bases, leaving 8 bases between them. In DNA, the CDR3 is TGTGCCAGCAGGCTCAGGGCAACTAATGAAAAACTGTTTTTT. Translation: CASRLRATNEKLFF.

The CDR3 nucleotides read TGTGCCAGCTCACGGCAACAGGTTCTCACCGGGGAGCTGTTTTTT. Protein sequence: CASSRQQVLTGELFF. The rearrangement joins TRBV18 to TRBJ2-2; D is perhaps TRBD1 (5 bases). Germline CDR1 reads KGHSH; CDR2 reads LQKENI. The CDR3 runs 15 residues. V was shortened by 4 bases and J by 4 bases, with 13 bases between the two germline ends. Looking up the rest from reference TRBV18 and TRBJ2-2 gives the full variable domain: NAGVMQNPRHLVRRRGQEARLRCSPMKGHSHVYWYRQLPEEGLKFMVYLQKENIIDESGMPKERFSAEFPKEGPSILRIQQVVRGDSAAYFCASSRQQVLTGELFFGEGSRLTVL.